A selection of T cell receptor beta chains follows, all from one sample in a study of T cells in Graves' hyperthyroidism and ophthalmopathy. TCRdb processed the multiplex PCR reads anew with MiXCR; each CDR3 protein has one entry. The table records hundreds of thousands of distinct CDR3 sequences, roughly 50% of them present only once. Sequencing was carried out using peripheral blood or thyroid tissue (not recorded which). These receptors came from a woman under 30 with Graves' hyperthyroidism. CDR3s include the opening cysteine and the closing phenylalanine or tryptophan. Fields, in order: V gene, J gene, D gene, clone size, CDR3 DNA, CDR3 protein. The D gene is left open where the match is weak. Some rows mark clone size as missing; the rest say once, few, many or name a class of expanded clone.

TRBV6-6	TRBJ2-5	.	many	TGTGCCAGTTCGGGGGCGCCGGAGACCCAGTACTTC	CASSGAPETQYF
TRBV11-1	TRBJ1-5	TRBD1	.	TGTGCCAGCAGCTACACAGGGGGAGACAATCAGCCCCAGCATTTT	CASSYTGGDNQPQHF
TRBV2	TRBJ1-5	TRBD1	.	TGTGCCAGCAGAGACGCCTCGGGACAGGGGGGCGATCAGCCCCAGCATTTT	CASRDASGQGGDQPQHF
TRBV7-2	TRBJ1-1	.	.	TGTGCCAGCAGCTCCCAGGGGTTGAACACTGAAGCTTTCTTT	CASSSQGLNTEAFF
TRBV20-1	TRBJ2-7	TRBD2	.	TGCAGTGCTAGAGATCGGCCTAGCGGGAGTTCTGATCGTCACTACGAGCAGTACTTC	CSARDRPSGSSDRHYEQYF
TRBV29-1	TRBJ1-2	TRBD1	.	TGCAGCGTTGCCAGGGGGGTGGGCGGCTACACCTTC	CSVARGVGGYTF
TRBV7-6	TRBJ2-5	.	.	TGTGCCAGCAGGAATCGACTCCGGGAGACCCAGTACTTC	CASRNRLRETQYF
TRBV15	TRBJ1-5	TRBD1	many	TGTGCCACCAGCAGAGAGGGACAGGGGGGTAATCAGCCCCAGCATTTT	CATSREGQGGNQPQHF
TRBV7-9	TRBJ1-2	.	many	TGTGCCACTCCAGGGGTTAACTATGGCTACACCTTC	CATPGVNYGYTF
TRBV2	TRBJ2-5	TRBD2	.	TGTGCCAGCAGGTGGACTAGCGGGAGTGAAAAGACCCAGTACTTC	CASRWTSGSEKTQYF
TRBV7-9	TRBJ1-5	.	many	TGTGCCAGCAGCTTCCTCGAGGGTCAGCCCCAGCATTTT	CASSFLEGQPQHF
TRBV12-3/TRBV12-4	TRBJ2-5	.	few	TGTGCCAGCAGTTCTAGCGAGCAAGAGACCCAGTACTTC	CASSSSEQETQYF
TRBV9	TRBJ1-3	.	few	TGTGCCAGCAGCGTTGGGACGTTCCGGTCCACCATATATTTT	CASSVGTFRSTIYF
TRBV7-9	TRBJ2-5	TRBD2	few	TGTGCCAGCAGCTCCCCCGGCGGGAGGGGGCAGACCCAGTACTTC	CASSSPGGRGQTQYF
TRBV7-8	TRBJ1-5	.	.	TGTGCCAGCAGCTTAGATCGACAGTCAAATCAGCCCCAGCATTTT	CASSLDRQSNQPQHF